These 19 T cell receptor beta chains came from one sample sequenced in a study of shared clonotypes between healthy human individuals. Sequenced by immunoSEQ multiplex PCR; TCRdb stores in-frame clones only, minus some. The sample records 550,000 to 800,000 clones, around 91% being singletons. Sequencing used memory CD8+ T cells from PBMCs. Subset indicated: CD45RO+ cells pooled with CCR7-negative TemRA cells. The source of these receptors is a man between 18 and 29 years old in good health. Some clones in this sample may be carry-over from other donors' samples.

The CDR3 nucleotides are TGCAGCGTTGAAGACTGGGCAGGGGTTGACACTGAAGCTTTCTTT. It translates to CSVEDWAGVDTEAFF. This chain joins TRBV29-1 and TRBJ1-1, with a tentative D call TRBD1 (6 bases). CDR3 length: 15 amino acids. Per germline, CDR1 SQVTM and CDR2 ANQGSEA. Trimming cost V 0 bases and J 3 bases, with 14 bases left between them.

This chain links TRBV6-6 with TRBJ2-1; 11 bases line up with TRBD2. Germline V gives CDR1 MNHNY, CDR2 SVGAGI (reference sequence). The CDR3 totals 15 residues. With V trimmed by 4 bases and J by 4 bases, 3 bases remained unmatched. CDR3 DNA sequence: TGTGCCAGCAGTTCCGGGACTAGCGGTTACAATGAGCAGTTCTTC. The encoded protein is CASSSGTSGYNEQFF.

The J gene is TRBJ2-7, the V gene TRBV15; 7 nucleotides line up with TRBD2. With V trimmed by 5 bases and J by 2 bases, 9 bases remained unmatched. Germline CDR1 is LNHNV and CDR2 is YYDKDF (reference sequence). The CDR3 spans 15 residues. This CDR3 reads CATSLRAGTTYEQYF. The CDR3 bases are TGTGCCACCAGCTTGAGGGCAGGGACTACCTACGAGCAGTACTTC.

The rearrangement uses TRBV7-6 and TRBJ2-7; TRBD1 or TRBD2 may be the D gene (7 bases each). With 1 base removed from V and 6 bases from J, the gap between germline ends came to 25 bases. This CDR3 has 18 amino acids. The germline CDR1 and CDR2 sequences are SGHVS and FNYEAQ. The CDR3 here is CASSLGGRGRPPMAEQYF. The DNA for the CDR3 is TGTGCCAGCAGCTTAGGGGGGAGGGGGCGCCCGCCGATGGCCGAGCAGTACTTC.

This clone was seen only once. This chain links TRBV15 with TRBJ2-2, with D perhaps assigned TRBD1 or TRBD2 (5 bases each). CDR3 size: 15 residues. V was cut by 8 bases and J by 0 bases, with 13 bases left in between. Looked up from germline, CDR1 is LNHNV and CDR2 is YYDKDF (reference sequence). The CDR3 DNA is TGTGCCACCCATTGGGACGGATCGAACACCGGGGAGCTGTTTTTT. This sequence encodes CATHWDGSNTGELFF.

The J gene is TRBJ2-7, the V gene TRBV5-6, with D hard to call. The CDR3 consists of 15 residues. V lost 0 bases to trimming and J lost 0 bases, with 10 bases between them. The germline CDR1 and CDR2 sequences are SGHDT and YYEEEE. This chain's CDR3 is CASSLGAQISYEQYF. The CDR3 bases are TGTGCCAGCAGCTTGGGGGCCCAGATCTCCTACGAGCAGTACTTC.

The chain has TRBV5-4 and TRBJ2-7, with a tentative D call TRBD2 (7 bases). The germline V gene has CDR1 SGHNT and CDR2 YYREEE (reference sequence). V was trimmed by 4 bases and J by 5 bases, leaving 22 bases between them. This CDR3 is built from 16 residues. CDR3 in DNA: TGTGCCAGCAGCCCGGCACGGGGGGCTGGGTCGGACGAGCAGTACTTC. It encodes CASSPARGAGSDEQYF.

The J gene is TRBJ1-5, the V gene TRBV21-1; the table gives TRBD1 as D, unverified against the DNA. TRBV21-1 is classified as a pseudogene. The CDR3 is made up of 17 amino acids. Here the CDR3 DNA reads TGTGCCAGCACCAGGGGACCCGGGACAGGGGACAATCAGCCCCAGCATTTT. Encoded protein: CASTRGPGTGDNQPQHF.

The CDR3 loop reads CASSHTGNTGELFF. CDR3 in DNA: TGTGCCAGCAGTCACACGGGGAACACCGGGGAGCTGTTTTTT. The V and J genes are TRBV6-1 and TRBJ2-2, with D unresolved. V lost 5 bases and J 1 base, leaving 8 bases between the germline ends. CDR1 is MNHNS and CDR2 is SASEGT in the germline V gene. This CDR3 contains 14 residues.

The V and J genes are TRBV27 and TRBJ2-1; 10 nucleotides align to TRBD1. The V and J ends lost 6 bases and 4 bases, in that order; junction bases with no gene match: 6. The CDR3 runs to 15 residues. CDR1 is MNHEY and CDR2 is SMNVEV in the germline V gene (reference sequence). CDR3 DNA: TGTGCCAGCAGACTCGGGACAGGGGCTTACAATGAGCAGTTCTTC. Its translation: CASRLGTGAYNEQFF.

The rearrangement links TRBV5-1 to TRBJ1-1; D not resolved. Germline V gene data show CDR1 as SGHRS and CDR2 as YFSETQ. Trimming cost V 1 base and J 1 base, with 8 bases left between them. The length of the CDR3 is 14 residues. CDR3 sequence: CASSLQMANTEAFF. CDR3 DNA sequence: TGCGCCAGCAGCTTGCAGATGGCGAACACTGAAGCTTTCTTT.

This clone has more than one count but fewer than ten. The sample holds other DNA sequences that translate to the same CDR3. The chain joins TRBV11-2 to TRBJ2-1, with a weak D call TRBD2 (5 bases). Germline-derived CDR1 and CDR2 are SGHAT and FQNNGV. The V end was cut by 3 bases, the J end by 9 bases, with 9 bases between. CDR3 length: 12 amino acids. For the CDR3, the DNA is TGTGCCAGCAGCTTGGGAGCGTTTGAGCAGTTCTTC. As protein: CASSLGAFEQFF. The whole variable domain, filled in from reference TRBV11-2 and TRBJ2-1, reads EAGVAQSPRYKIIEKRQSVAFWCNPISGHATLYWYQQILGQGPKLLIQFQNNGVVDDSQLPKDRFSAERLKGVDSTLKIQPAKLEDSAVYLCASSLGAFEQFFGPGTRLTVL.

The count of this clone is one. V usage is TRBV7-9 and J usage is TRBJ1-2, with D maybe TRBD1 (6 bases). V was trimmed by 5 bases and J by 4 bases, leaving 17 bases between them. Per germline, CDR1 SEHNR and CDR2 FQNEAQ (reference sequence). The CDR3 consists of 15 residues. The CDR3, as DNA: TGTGCCAGCAGCCCAAGACAGGAGTATGGCTATGGCTACACCTTC. This translates into CASSPRQEYGYGYTF.

The chain couples TRBV19 to TRBJ2-1; 10 positions agree with TRBD2. Unmatched junction bases numbered 10, after V lost 7 bases and J lost 10 bases. The germline CDR1 and CDR2 sequences are LNHDA and SQIVND (reference sequence). This CDR3 is built from 14 residues. The CDR3 protein is CASMVAGGISEQFF. The CDR3 DNA is TGTGCCAGTATGGTAGCGGGAGGTATATCGGAGCAGTTCTTC.

V usage is TRBV13 and J usage is TRBJ2-7; D is unclear. The germline V and J ends were trimmed by 5 bases and 2 bases, with 16 bases remaining between them. Germline assignment: CDR1 PRHDT and CDR2 FYEKMQ (reference sequence). There are 15 residues in the CDR3. Here the CDR3 DNA reads TGTGCCAGCAGCCAGGCCGGTGCCAGCACCTACGAGCAGTACTTC. Amino acids: CASSQAGASTYEQYF.

The genes are TRBV27 and TRBJ2-7, with D maybe TRBD1 (7 bases). This CDR3 has 16 amino acids. Germline CDR1 is MNHEY and CDR2 is SMNVEV (reference sequence). Trimming stripped 6 bases from V and 5 bases from J, with 23 bases between. The CDR3 DNA reads as TGTGCCAGCAGCCCATCCCAGGGGGAGGCAGGGGACGAGCAGTACTTC. It codes for CASSPSQGEAGDEQYF.

The J gene is TRBJ2-1, the V gene TRBV27, with 7 bases aligning to TRBD2. Losses at the gene ends were 8 bases for V and 2 bases for J; bases not matched to a gene: 9. Looked up from germline, CDR1 is MNHEY and CDR2 is SMNVEV (reference sequence). The length of the CDR3 is 15 residues. The CDR3 nucleotides read TGTGCCAGCCGCGGCGGGGGAGTGACCTACAATGAGCAGTTCTTC. This codes for CASRGGGVTYNEQFF.

The chain is built from TRBV27 and TRBJ2-1; 9 bases match TRBD2. Per germline, CDR1 MNHEY and CDR2 SMNVEV (reference sequence). The trim removed 4 bases at V and 8 bases at J, leaving 15 bases unmatched. The CDR3 length is 17 residues. The CDR3 loop is CASSSYLAGQETDEQFF. The CDR3 DNA is TGTGCCAGCAGTTCATACCTAGCGGGACAAGAGACGGATGAGCAGTTCTTC.

This chain connects TRBV6-5 to TRBJ2-7; D is unresolved. The germline V gene has CDR1 MNHEY and CDR2 SVGAGI. V shed 6 bases and J shed 3 bases, with 12 bases lying between them. The CDR3 loop spans 13 amino acids. CDR3 amino acids: CASRPSTIYEQYF. The CDR3 DNA follows: TGTGCCAGCAGGCCGAGTACAATCTACGAGCAGTACTTC.